The source of this T cell receptor beta chain is a study of Graves' ophthalmopathy and Graves' hyperthyroidism. Other autoimmune diseases, uncontrolled infections, pregnancy or lactation led to the exclusion of patients. The sequenced template was RNA, covering the TCR beta CDR3 region. HTBI-primed RT-PCR formed the first round, and a multiplex PCR formed the second. TCRdb fed the multiplex PCR reads into MiXCR, producing one record per CDR3 protein. The sample has under 250,000 distinct CDR3 sequences; 20% to 25% are singletons. General study results and limits: Sensitivity reached roughly 70% and specificity around 72% when the model predicted ophthalmopathy progression.

The CDR3 is 15 amino acids. Germline CDR1 LNHNV, CDR2 YYDKDF (reference sequence). The ends were cut back, 3 bases at V and 0 bases at J, with 11 bases in the middle. This clonotype was observed at least ten times. Its antigen is unknown. Sequencing was done on a sample of peripheral blood. The chain couples TRBV15 to TRBJ1-1; tentative D call: TRBD1 (5 bases). This receptor was taken from a woman between 50 and 59 years old with Graves' ophthalmopathy. The CDR3 bases are TGTGCCACCAGCAGCGCTTACAGGCTGAACACTGAAGCTTTCTTT. Translated: CATSSAYRLNTEAFF.